These 13 T cell receptor beta chains were all obtained from the same sample, sequenced in a study of glioma-infiltrating T cells. The iRepertoire nested amplicon-rescue multiplex PCR amplified TCR alpha and beta CDR3s from RNA. Each CDR3 protein is one row after TCRdb ran MiXCR on the multiplex PCR reads. The sample contains roughly 120,000 distinct CDR3 sequences, under 30% of which appear only once. The sequenced sample consisted of glioma tissue, nonneoplastic brain tissue, or PBMCs (not recorded which). The receptors originated from a human donor with low-grade glioma or glioblastoma, undergoing nonglioma brain surgery, or in good health (not recorded which).

In nucleotides, the CDR3 is TGCAGTGCCAGGGGAGTACAGGGCAGCAATCAGCCCCAGCATTTT. It codes for CSARGVQGSNQPQHF. This rearrangement joins TRBV20-1 to TRBJ1-5; weak D call: TRBD1 (6 bases). The germline V gene has CDR1 DFQATT and CDR2 SNEGSKA (reference sequence). The CDR3 runs 15 residues. Trimming shortened V by 6 bases and J by 1 base, and 16 bases separated the two germline ends.

This clonotype came up many times. The chain recombines TRBV19 with TRBJ2-3; no definite D call. Germline assignment: CDR1 LNHDA and CDR2 SQIVND (reference sequence). This CDR3 comprises 14 residues. V lost 7 bases, J lost 0 bases, and 11 bases lay in between. The CDR3 coding sequence is TGTGCCAGTAAGGTGGTCTCTAGCACAGATACGCAGTATTTT. Translating it yields CASKVVSSTDTQYF. The full variable domain, with the rest looked up from reference TRBV19 and TRBJ2-3, is DGGITQSPKYLFRKEGQNVTLSCEQNLNHDAMYWYRQDPGQGLRLIYYSQIVNDFQKGDIAEGYSVSREKKESFPLTVTSAQKNPTAFYLCASKVVSSTDTQYFGPGTRLTVL.

Points on this clonotype: Possible read error: a much larger clone is one base away. The V call is TRBV7-2, the J call TRBJ2-2; 9 bases are a match to TRBD2. Germline values: CDR1 SGHTA, CDR2 FQGNSA. The CDR3 runs 17 residues. Written as DNA, the CDR3 is TGTGCCAGCAGCCGGTTTAGCGGGAGAGAGAACACCGGGAAGCTGTTTTTT. Amino acids: CASSRFSGRENTGKLFF.

The table lists this clonotype with many counts. This chain links TRBV6-2 or TRBV6-3 with TRBJ1-2; the D gene is possibly TRBD1 (6 bases). V was trimmed by 11 bases and J by 2 bases, leaving 18 bases between them. CDR3 length: 14 amino acids. The germline gives CDR1 MNHEY, CDR2 SVGEGT. The CDR3 DNA reads as TGTGCCGCAAGGGGGGGCCTCCGGAACTATGGCTACACCTTC. It translates to CAARGGLRNYGYTF.

The chain is built from TRBV6-6 and TRBJ2-1; 9 bases match TRBD1. The J segment lost 8 bases and the V segment lost 6 bases, leaving 17 bases of the junction unmatched. Germline V gene lookup returns CDR1 MNHNY and CDR2 SVGAGI (reference sequence). The CDR3 is made up of 17 amino acids. The DNA for the CDR3 is TGTGCCAGCAGCCCGTCAATCAGGGACAGGGAAAGGTATGAGCAGTTCTTC. Translating gives CASSPSIRDRERYEQFF.

This clonotype was recorded at least ten times. CDR3 protein: CSAKKSNSPLHF. In nucleotides, the CDR3 is TGCAGTGCTAAGAAGAGCAATTCACCCCTCCACTTT. This chain links TRBV20-1 with TRBJ1-6; D is ambiguous. Germline CDR1 is DFQATT and CDR2 is SNEGSKA (reference sequence). The CDR3 loop spans 12 amino acids. V gave up 4 bases and J gave up 7 bases, with 8 bases separating them.

Comment on this clonotype: A much larger clone is a single base away; this may be a read error. This chain links TRBV28 with TRBJ2-1; 9 bases are a match to TRBD1. J lost 6 bases, V lost 4 bases, and 10 bases had no gene match. Germline V gene data show CDR1 as MDHEN and CDR2 as SYDVKM. The CDR3 extends over 16 amino acids. The CDR3 here is CASSSPTATGGNEQFF. The CDR3 region has the DNA TGTGCCAGCAGTTCACCAACCGCGACAGGGGGCAATGAGCAGTTCTTC.

Concerning this clonotype itself: Mismatch with germline at one junction end may stem from a read error. This chain links TRBV6-2 or TRBV6-3 with TRBJ2-1; D is unclear. CDR1 and CDR2 (germline): MNHEY, SVGEGT. The CDR3 runs to 15 residues. CDR3 nucleotide sequence: TGTGCCAGCAGTTACACTACCCTCCCCTACAATGAGCAGCTCTTC. Translation: CASSYTTLPYNEQLF.

Concerning this clonotype: The junction and the germline gene differ at one end; a read error may be behind it. This chain links TRBV5-1 with TRBJ2-3; 13 bases align to TRBD2. CDR3 length equals 17 residues. The germline gives CDR1 SGHRS, CDR2 YFSETQ. The CDR3 reads CASSLELAGGPVDTRYF. CDR3 sequence (DNA): TGCGCCAGCAGCTTGGAACTAGCGGGAGGGCCGGTAGATACGCGGTATTTT.

This clonotype was recorded at least ten times. DNA of the CDR3: TGTGCCAGCTCATCGACTAGCCTCCAAGAGACCCAGTACTTC. Translated, it gives CASSSTSLQETQYF. V is TRBV18 and J is TRBJ2-5, with TRBD2 identical over 7 bases. Germline trimming cut 5 bases from V and 1 base from J; bases unmatched to any gene: 4. The CDR3 has 14 residues. Looked up from germline, CDR1 is KGHSH and CDR2 is LQKENI.

The rearrangement joins TRBV7-9 to TRBJ2-7; D is unresolved. The germline V gene encodes CDR1 SEHNR and CDR2 FQNEAQ (reference sequence). The V end was cut by 4 bases, the J end by 1 base, with 17 bases between. The CDR3 contains 16 residues. In DNA, the CDR3 is TGTGCCAGCAGCTATTTCAGTACCGTCCTTTCCTACGAGCAGTACTTC. This sequence encodes CASSYFSTVLSYEQYF.

This clonotype was found a few times. J is TRBJ2-7 and V is TRBV6-5; 12 bases match TRBD2. Germline V gene sequence: CDR1 MNHEY, CDR2 SVGAGI. The CDR3 is made up of 16 amino acids. J lost 3 bases, V lost 2 bases, and 5 bases had no gene match. The CDR3 nucleotides are TGTGCCAGCAGTTACGCACTAGCGGGGGGCTTCTACGAGCAGTACTTC. This codes for CASSYALAGGFYEQYF.

CDR3 in DNA: TGTGCCAGCAGTTTCCTAGCGGGAGTAGCGGGGGCCCCAAGGCAGTATTTT. Amino acids: CASSFLAGVAGAPRQYF. The chain combines TRBV6-5 with TRBJ2-3; 10 bases agree with TRBD2. J was trimmed by 11 bases and V by 4 bases; bases with no gene match: 18. Per germline, CDR1 MNHEY and CDR2 SVGAGI. The CDR3 spans 17 residues.